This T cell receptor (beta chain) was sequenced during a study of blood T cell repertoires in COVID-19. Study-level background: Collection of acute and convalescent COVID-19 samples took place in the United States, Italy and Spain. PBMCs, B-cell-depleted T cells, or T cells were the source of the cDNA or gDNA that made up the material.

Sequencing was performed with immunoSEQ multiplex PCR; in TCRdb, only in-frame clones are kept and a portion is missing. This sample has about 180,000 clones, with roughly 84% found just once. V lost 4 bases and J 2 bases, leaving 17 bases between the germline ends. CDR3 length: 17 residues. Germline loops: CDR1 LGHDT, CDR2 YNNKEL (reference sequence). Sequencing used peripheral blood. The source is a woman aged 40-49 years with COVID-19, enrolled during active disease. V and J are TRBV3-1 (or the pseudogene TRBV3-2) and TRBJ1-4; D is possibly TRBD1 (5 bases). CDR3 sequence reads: CASSRRDTGPTNEKLFF. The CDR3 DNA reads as TGTGCCAGCAGCCGGCGGGATACGGGACCGACTAATGAAAAACTGTTTTTT.